These T cell receptor beta chains were read from a single sample in a study of beta chain features in type 1 diabetes. Profiled with immunoSEQ multiplex PCR; TCRdb holds only in-frame clones, not every one. The profile covers under 900,000 clones, with roughly 16% appearing a single time and about 0.02% taken by the ten largest. What was sequenced was naive CD4+ T cells from blood. The receptor source for this set is a woman between 18 and 29 years old in good health. Each CDR3 is given with its conserved first and last residue. D genes are given only for firm matches. Only some rows state a clone size, as once, few, many or a class for expanded clones.

cdr3_nt cdr3_aa j_call d_call clone_size cdr3_length v_call
TGTGCCAGCAGCCCGTCGGAAAATGAAAAACTGTTTTTT CASSPSENEKLFF TRBJ1-4 - few 13 TRBV2
TGTGCCAGCTCACCCCCGGGACAGCTCCAACTTAACGGCTACACCTTC CASSPPGQLQLNGYTF TRBJ1-2 TRBD1 few 16 TRBV18
TGTGCCAGCTCACCTTTTGGGGACACCGGGGAGCTGTTTTTT CASSPFGDTGELFF TRBJ2-2 - - 14 TRBV18
TGTGCCAGCAGAACTGGGGGTCGGCAGGCCGCCACCTTC CASRTGGRQAATF TRBJ1-2 - once 13 TRBV28
TGTGCCAGCAGTTTACCTAGCGGGGTAAATTACGAGCAGTACTTC CASSLPSGVNYEQYF TRBJ2-7 TRBD2 once 15 TRBV28
TGTGCCAGTAGTGAACAGGGTTTGGGCAATCAGCCCCAGCATTTT CASSEQGLGNQPQHF TRBJ1-5 - few 15 TRBV19
TGTGCCAGCCTGATCGACCGCGGGCGCTCCTACGAGCAGTACTTC CASLIDRGRSYEQYF TRBJ2-7 - few 15 TRBV2
TGCGCCAGCAGCTCCTCCCTATTAGCGGGTCCACACAATGAGCAGTTCTTC CASSSSLLAGPHNEQFF TRBJ2-1 TRBD2 few 17 TRBV5-1
TGTGCCAGCAACTCCCGGGGGCCCACAGATACGCAGTATTTT CASNSRGPTDTQYF TRBJ2-3 - - 14 TRBV7-3
TGTGCCATCGGCGGGACAGCGAATGAAAAACTGTTTTTT CAIGGTANEKLFF TRBJ1-4 TRBD1 few 13 TRBV10-3
TGCGCCAGCAGCCAAGGCTACCGGGGGCGGGGGCGCACAGATACGCAGTATTTT CASSQGYRGRGRTDTQYF TRBJ2-3 - few 18 TRBV4-3
TGTGCCACCAGCAGGAAGGGACAGGTTGATGAAAAACTGTTTTTT CATSRKGQVDEKLFF TRBJ1-4 TRBD1 - 15 TRBV15
TGTGCCAGCAGCACTCCCCGGGGCACGGGCTATGAGCAGTTCTTC CASSTPRGTGYEQFF TRBJ2-1 - few 15 TRBV7-2
TGTGCCAGCGGAAAGGACAGGGGATACATTCAGTACTTC CASGKDRGYIQYF TRBJ2-4 TRBD1 few 13 TRBV5-4
TGTGCCAGCAGCCGACGACAGGGTAATCTCAATGAGCAGTTCTTC CASSRRQGNLNEQFF TRBJ2-1 TRBD1 - 15 TRBV7-9
TGTGCCAGCAGCTCCCACTCCGGTCAGGGGAGTCAGCCCCAGCATTTT CASSSHSGQGSQPQHF TRBJ1-5 - few 16 TRBV7-2
TGTGCCAGCAAAACGGGAGCGGGAGGGCCCTACGAGCAGTACTTC CASKTGAGGPYEQYF TRBJ2-7 TRBD2 - 15 TRBV6-1
TGTGCCAGCACCACCACGGGACGATCCTACGAGCAGTACTTC CASTTTGRSYEQYF TRBJ2-7 - - 14 TRBV28
TGTGCCAGCAGCTTAGCCGGGACAGACTATGGCTACACCTTC CASSLAGTDYGYTF TRBJ1-2 TRBD1 few 14 TRBV7-9
TGTGCCAGCAGTGGCGTTCCGGGAACAGGGGATGAAAAACTGTTTTTT CASSGVPGTGDEKLFF TRBJ1-4 TRBD1 - 16 TRBV25-1
TGTGCCAGCAGCGAACGGGAGGGCTCCTACAATGAGCAGTTCTTC CASSEREGSYNEQFF TRBJ2-1 TRBD2 - 15 TRBV9
TGTGCCAGCAGCCAAGATCTCGCTAGCGGGAGGTTAGAGCAGTACTTC CASSQDLASGRLEQYF TRBJ2-7 TRBD2 - 16 TRBV4-2
TGTGCCATCAGTAAGGGGATCACTGAAGCTTTCTTT CAISKGITEAFF TRBJ1-1 - few 12 TRBV10-3
TGTGCCAGCAGCTTAAACGGCTGGGGGAATCTCGGCACAGATACGCAGTATTTT CASSLNGWGNLGTDTQYF TRBJ2-3 - - 18 TRBV13
TGTGCCAGCTCACCACCGCGGCCGCAGAGCCACGAGCAGTACTTC CASSPPRPQSHEQYF TRBJ2-7 - few 15 TRBV18
TGCGCCAGCAGCTTGGTGTCAGCGAACACTGAAGCTTTCTTT CASSLVSANTEAFF TRBJ1-1 - - 14 TRBV5-1
TGCGCCAGCAGCCGAACGGGACAGTACTACGAGCAGTACTTC CASSRTGQYYEQYF TRBJ2-7 TRBD1 - 14 TRBV5-1
TGTGCCAGCAGGCACGACAGCTCTGGGGCCAACGTCCTGACTTTC CASRHDSSGANVLTF TRBJ2-6 - few 15 TRBV28
TGTGCCAGCAGTGAGCGAGTTCTAGAGAGTGAGCAGTTCTTC CASSERVLESEQFF TRBJ2-1 - few 14 TRBV2
TGTGCCAGCATCCAGGGAGGGGATGAGCAGTTCTTC CASIQGGDEQFF TRBJ2-1 TRBD2 - 12 TRBV2
TGTGCCAGCGGGACTAGCGCCCAGACCCAGTACTTC CASGTSAQTQYF TRBJ2-5 TRBD2 few 12 TRBV6-5
TGCGCCAGCAGCTCGACGCCGATTAGCGGGAGCTCCTACAATGAGCAGTTCTTC CASSSTPISGSSYNEQFF TRBJ2-1 TRBD2 - 18 TRBV5-1
TGCAGTGCTGACGGGCCGCCATATTTT CSADGPPYF TRBJ1-3 - few 9 TRBV20-1
TGTGCCAGTAGCCTAACAGGGGGCGCCTCCTACGAGCAGTACTTC CASSLTGGASYEQYF TRBJ2-7 TRBD1 few 15 TRBV19
TGTGCCAGCAGTGATCAGCGGGAGTGGGGCAATGAGCAGTTCTTC CASSDQREWGNEQFF TRBJ2-1 TRBD2 few 15 TRBV2
TGTGCCAGCAGCCATTTATGGGGGCAGGATGAGCAGTTCTTC CASSHLWGQDEQFF TRBJ2-1 - - 14 TRBV14
TGTGCCAGCAGCACGGGACAGCCTTACGAGCAGTACTTC CASSTGQPYEQYF TRBJ2-7 TRBD1 - 13 TRBV5-6
TGTGCCAGCAGTTTAACAGCTGCGGGGGGACAGTACTTC CASSLTAAGGQYF TRBJ2-7 TRBD2 - 13 TRBV6-5
TGTGCCAGCAGTGACCTCGCGGGGGGTTCGTCCTACAATGAGCAGTTCTTC CASSDLAGGSSYNEQFF TRBJ2-1 TRBD2 - 17 TRBV6-1
TGTGCCAGCAGCCACAGGGCTGCCAAAAACATTCAGTACTTC CASSHRAAKNIQYF TRBJ2-4 - - 14 TRBV6-1